Sequencing of this T cell receptor (beta chain) was carried out in a study of OX40 agonist ivuxolimab in advanced cancers. General study results and limits: On average, a greater number of expanded clones characterised CD8+ T cells relative to CD4+.

The CDR3 is 14 amino acids. V lost 4 bases, J lost 8 bases, and 5 bases stayed unmatched. Germline V gene lookup returns CDR1 SGHTA and CDR2 FQGNSA. This table comes from immunoSEQ multiplex PCR, and its TCRdb copy is limited to in-frame clones, with some not included. The data hold some 60,000 clones, with around 83% observed a single time. Peripheral blood came from all dose cohorts at three timepoints. In this sample, this clone is medium-sized (0.01 to 0.1%). The antigen remains undetermined. The sample in question was CD4+ or CD8+ T cells sorted from blood, obtained in a trial of the OX40 agonist ivuxolimab. This receptor was obtained from an adult with an advanced solid tumor such as melanoma, head and neck, liver or kidney cancer. The chain carries TRBV7-2 and TRBJ1-6, with 7 bases that match TRBD1. In DNA form, the CDR3 reads TGTGCCAGCAGCTCCAAGGGGGCGGATTCACCCCTCCACTTT. It codes for CASSSKGADSPLHF. Full variable domain (missing parts from reference TRBV7-2 and TRBJ1-6): GAGVSQSPSNKVTEKGKDVELRCDPISGHTALYWYRQSLGQGLEFLIYFQGNSAPDKSGLPSDRFSAERTGGSVSTLTIQRTQQEDSAVYLCASSSKGADSPLHFGNGTRLTVT.